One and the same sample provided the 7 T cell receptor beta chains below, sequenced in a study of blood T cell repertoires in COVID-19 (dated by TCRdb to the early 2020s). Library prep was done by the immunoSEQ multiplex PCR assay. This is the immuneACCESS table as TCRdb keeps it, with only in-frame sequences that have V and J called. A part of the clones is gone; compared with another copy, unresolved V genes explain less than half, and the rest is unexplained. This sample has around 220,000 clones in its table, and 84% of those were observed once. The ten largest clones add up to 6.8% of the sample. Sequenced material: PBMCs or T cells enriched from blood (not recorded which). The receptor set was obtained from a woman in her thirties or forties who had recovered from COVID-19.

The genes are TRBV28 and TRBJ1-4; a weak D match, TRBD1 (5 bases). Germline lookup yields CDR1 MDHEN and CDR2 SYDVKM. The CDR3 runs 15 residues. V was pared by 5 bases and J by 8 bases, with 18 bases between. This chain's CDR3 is CASSLRDPGREKLFF. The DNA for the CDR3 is TGTGCCAGCAGTCTTCGGGACCCCGGGAGGGAAAAACTGTTTTTT.

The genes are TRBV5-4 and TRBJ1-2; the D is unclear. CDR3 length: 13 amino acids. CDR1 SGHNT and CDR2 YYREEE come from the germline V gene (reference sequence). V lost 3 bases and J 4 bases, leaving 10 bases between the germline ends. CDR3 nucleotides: TGTGCCAGCAGCTATGAGAGGCTCTATGGCTACACCTTC. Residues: CASSYERLYGYTF.

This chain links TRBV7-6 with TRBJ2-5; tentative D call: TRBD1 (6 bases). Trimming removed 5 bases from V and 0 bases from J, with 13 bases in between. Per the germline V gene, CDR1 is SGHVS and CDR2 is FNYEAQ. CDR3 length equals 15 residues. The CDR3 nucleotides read TGTGCCAGCAGCCCCCAAGGGACAAACCAAGAGACCCAGTACTTC. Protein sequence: CASSPQGTNQETQYF.

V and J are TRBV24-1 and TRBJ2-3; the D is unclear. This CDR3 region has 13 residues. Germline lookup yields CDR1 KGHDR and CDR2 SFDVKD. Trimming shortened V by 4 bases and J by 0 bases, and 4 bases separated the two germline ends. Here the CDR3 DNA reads TGTGCCACCAGTGACCCTAGCACAGATACGCAGTATTTT. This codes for CATSDPSTDTQYF.

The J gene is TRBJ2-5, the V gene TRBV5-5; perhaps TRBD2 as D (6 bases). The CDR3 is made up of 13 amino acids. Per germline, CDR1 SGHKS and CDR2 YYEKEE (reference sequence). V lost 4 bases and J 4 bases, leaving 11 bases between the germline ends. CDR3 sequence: CASSRLVGETQYF. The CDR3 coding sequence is TGTGCCAGCAGCCGACTAGTGGGAGAGACCCAGTACTTC. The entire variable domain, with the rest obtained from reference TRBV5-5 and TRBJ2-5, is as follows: DAGVTQSPTHLIKTRGQQVTLRCSPISGHKSVSWYQQVLGQGPQFIFQYYEKEERGRGNFPDRFSARQFPNYSSELNVNALLLGDSALYLCASSRLVGETQYFGPGTRLLVL.

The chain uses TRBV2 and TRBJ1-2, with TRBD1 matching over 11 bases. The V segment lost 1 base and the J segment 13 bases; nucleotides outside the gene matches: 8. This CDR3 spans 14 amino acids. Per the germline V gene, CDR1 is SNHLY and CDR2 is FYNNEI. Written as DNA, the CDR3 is TGTGCCAGCAGTGAAGAACCCGGACAGGGGGCTGTCACCTTC. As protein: CASSEEPGQGAVTF.

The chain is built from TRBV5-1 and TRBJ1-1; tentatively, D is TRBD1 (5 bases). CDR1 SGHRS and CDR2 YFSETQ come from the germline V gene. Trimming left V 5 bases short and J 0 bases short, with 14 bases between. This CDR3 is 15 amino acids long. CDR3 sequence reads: CASRPQAGLNTEAFF. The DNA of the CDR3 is TGCGCCAGCAGGCCGCAGGCAGGGTTGAACACTGAAGCTTTCTTT.